This T cell receptor (beta chain) was retrieved from a study of CD8 T cells in Susac syndrome. The CDR3 loop spans 15 amino acids. V lost 6 bases and J 4 bases, leaving 17 bases between the germline ends. Germline-derived CDR1 and CDR2 are SGHKS and YYEKEE (reference sequence). An input of 0.5 to 1 ug of RNA was subjected to reverse transcription using random hexamers. Coverage of TCR beta CDR3 amplification by immunoSEQ multiplex PCR extended to 54 Vbeta and 13 Jbeta. TCRdb re-called the immunoSEQ multiplex PCR reads through MiXCR, storing one row per CDR3 protein. The table includes hundreds of thousands of distinct CDR3 sequences, about 88% detected once.

V is TRBV5-5 and J is TRBJ2-1, with D possibly being TRBD1 (6 bases). The sequenced material came from CD8+ T cells from PBMCs. The TCR sequence derives from a human donor with multiple sclerosis. CDR3 DNA: TGTGCCAGCATCCTCCCCGGGACACCTTACAATGAGCAGTTCTTC. Its translation: CASILPGTPYNEQFF.